This TCR beta chain was found in a study of identical twins. Points from the study as a whole: Out-of-frame alpha sequences shared by twins showed excess low generation probability.

In TCRdb, the 5' RACE reads were re-called with MiXCR into one record per CDR3 protein. The table shows 500,000 to 600,000 distinct CDR3 sequences, with 22% occurring only once. A few counts support this clonotype. Its antigen is not known. These sequences were also reported in another study, on T cells expressing NK-cell markers. As that report states: Eight donors were sequenced, of whom seven were HCMV-seropositive, while the remaining one was HCMV-seronegative. The leading position in the CD3+CD56-NKG2C+ fraction of several donors also went to these clonotypes.

The sequence was collected from a woman aged 18-29 years in good health. Sequenced: CD4+ T cells sorted from blood.

DNA for the CDR3: TGCAGCGTTGAAAAAGTCCAAAGCTCCTACAATGAGCAGTTCTTC. Protein: CSVEKVQSSYNEQFF. J is TRBJ2-1 and V is TRBV29-1; unclear D gene. CDR1 is SQVTM and CDR2 is ANQGSEA in the germline V gene. This CDR3 comprises 15 residues. V was pared by 2 bases and J by 0 bases, with 11 bases between.